Here is one TCR beta chain with its context. Antigen specificity is unknown. The CDR3 consists of 16 residues. Trimming removed 0 bases at V and 0 bases at J, with 12 bases between. Per the germline V gene, CDR1 is ENHRY and CDR2 is SYGVKD. These data belong to a study of early T cells in non-severe SARS-CoV-2 infection. Study context: Chains from this unsorted whole-blood bulk RNA could not be paired.

Unique molecular identifiers tagged individual cDNA molecules. TCRdb ran MiXCR on the 5' RACE reads and lists one entry per CDR3 protein. Of some 120,000 distinct CDR3 sequences listed, around 14% are singletons. Whole-study results and caveats: Matches to VDJdb favored anti-spike CD8 responses and missed private and CD4 specificities.

Source material: whole blood. The chain recombines TRBV10-3 with TRBJ2-7; D possibly corresponds to TRBD1 (6 bases). The receptor was isolated from an adult who was a healthcare worker with PCR-confirmed SARS-CoV-2 infection or an uninfected control (not recorded which). The CDR3 DNA is TGTGCCATCAGTGAGTCCCGGGACACAAGCTCCTACGAGCAGTACTTC. Translation gives CAISESRDTSSYEQYF.